The 17 T cell receptor beta chains below all came from one sample that was sequenced in a study of T-cell reconstitution after alpha-beta-depleted transplantation in children. Preparation of the TCRbeta library involved a method that used unique molecular identifiers. TCRdb reprocessed the PCR reads via MiXCR and lists one record per CDR3 protein. This sample has about 610,000 distinct CDR3 sequences, with 10% found just once. Sample: PBMCs from the stem cell graft donor, taken from the stem cell graft. The origin of the receptors is a human donor who donated a stem cell graft to a child with acute myeloid leukemia.

The chain combines TRBV4-3 with TRBJ1-4; 10 bases fit TRBD1. CDR1 LGHNA and CDR2 YSLEER come from the germline V gene. Unmatched junction bases numbered 2, after V lost 4 bases and J lost 3 bases. This CDR3 comprises 15 residues. The CDR3 DNA is TGCGCCAGCAGCCCGACAGGGGGCCCTAATGAAAAACTGTTTTTT. Translating it yields CASSPTGGPNEKLFF.

The CDR3 region has the DNA TGTGCCAGCACCCCGGCGGGTAATGGCAATCAGCCCCAGCATTTT. This translates into CASTPAGNGNQPQHF. The chain recombines TRBV6-5 with TRBJ1-5, with unresolved D. In germline, CDR1 is MNHEY, CDR2 SVGAGI. The CDR3 sequence is 15 residues long. Deletions cut 7 bases from V and 2 bases from J, with 15 bases between.

This clonotype has only a few counts. J is TRBJ2-7 and V is TRBV4-3; TRBD1 matches at 8 bases. The germline CDR1 and CDR2 sequences are LGHNA and YSLEER. The CDR3 covers 16 residues. V lost 1 base to trimming and J lost 7 bases; unmatched junction nucleotides: 12. In DNA form, the CDR3 reads TGCGCCAGCAGCCAAGGCCCCCGGACAGGGAGTGTGGAGCAGTACTTC. Its protein product is CASSQGPRTGSVEQYF.

This clonotype appeared many times. This chain joins TRBV6-5 and TRBJ2-3; unclear D gene. CDR3 size: 12 residues. Germline values: CDR1 MNHEY, CDR2 SVGAGI. The V gene lost 7 bases and the J gene lost 0 bases, with 5 bases spanning the gap. CDR3 in DNA: TGTGCCAGCATCTCCAGCACAGATACGCAGTATTTT. Translating gives CASISSTDTQYF.

The chain is built from TRBV28 and TRBJ2-3; D tentatively reads TRBD1 or TRBD2 (5 bases each). Germline CDR1 MDHEN, CDR2 SYDVKM. This CDR3 has 17 residues. The V end lost 1 base, the J end lost 4 bases, and 18 bases lay between the germline ends. In DNA, the CDR3 is TGTGCCAGCAGTTTATATGGGACGGCGGGTAGCGCAGATACGCAGTATTTT. Its translation: CASSLYGTAGSADTQYF.

This clonotype came up a few times. The CDR3 loop is CASSYDSTGNTEAFF. The CDR3, as DNA: TGTGCCAGCAGCTACGACTCGACAGGGAACACTGAAGCTTTCTTT. The chain couples TRBV6-2 or TRBV6-3 to TRBJ1-1, with D possibly being TRBD1 (6 bases). Germline values: CDR1 MNHEY, CDR2 SVGEGT. V gave up 6 bases and J gave up 1 base, with 15 bases separating them. The CDR3 length is 15 residues.

The J gene is TRBJ2-5, the V gene TRBV5-1; D is unclear. V was shortened by 4 bases and J by 1 base, with 8 bases between the two germline ends. CDR1 SGHRS and CDR2 YFSETQ come from the germline V gene. There are 13 residues in the CDR3. The CDR3 reads CASSVRLQETQYF. CDR3 sequence (DNA): TGCGCCAGCAGCGTGAGACTCCAAGAGACCCAGTACTTC. The full variable domain, its missing parts supplied by reference TRBV5-1 and TRBJ2-5, is KAGVTQTPRYLIKTRGQQVTLSCSPISGHRSVSWYQQTPGQGLQFLFEYFSETQRNKGNFPGRFSGRQFSNSRSEMNVSTLELGDSALYLCASSVRLQETQYFGPGTRLLVL.

In its sample, this clonotype was seen many times. The chain links TRBV7-3 to TRBJ2-5; D is possibly TRBD1 or TRBD2 (5 bases each). CDR3 length: 15 amino acids. Germline CDR1 and CDR2: SGHTA and FQGTGA. The V and J ends lost 5 bases and 2 bases respectively, with 15 bases between them. The DNA for the CDR3 is TGTGCCAGCAGCCGAAGGGACCGCCGGCAAGAGACCCAGTACTTC. Encoded protein: CASSRRDRRQETQYF. Full variable domain (remainder filled in from reference TRBV7-3 and TRBJ2-5): GAGVSQTPSNKVTEKGKYVELRCDPISGHTALYWYRQSLGQGPEFLIYFQGTGAADDSGLPNDRFFAVRPEGSVSTLKIQRTERGDSAVYLCASSRRDRRQETQYFGPGTRLLVL.

This clonotype was picked up many times. The chain combines TRBV20-1 with TRBJ2-1; 10 nucleotides line up with TRBD2. V lost 8 bases to trimming and J lost 3 bases; unmatched junction nucleotides: 10. Germline V gene data show CDR1 as DFQATT and CDR2 as SNEGSKA (reference sequence). The CDR3 loop spans 15 amino acids. The CDR3 nucleotides read TGCAGTCCCCGGTCTCGGACTAGCGGCTACAATGAGCAGTTCTTC. It yields the protein CSPRSRTSGYNEQFF.

A few counts support this clonotype. V and J are TRBV20-1 and TRBJ2-7; 10 bases agree with TRBD2. V trimming: 0 bases; J trimming: 6 bases; junction bases outside the gene matches: 20. The germline gives CDR1 DFQATT, CDR2 SNEGSKA (reference sequence). This CDR3 has 19 amino acids. The CDR3 sequence: CSARDRRPTGASGRSEQYF. Here the CDR3 DNA reads TGCAGTGCTAGAGATCGGAGGCCAACGGGGGCTAGCGGGAGAAGCGAGCAGTACTTC.

This clonotype was found many times. V gene TRBV6-2 or TRBV6-3 combines with J gene TRBJ2-7; the D gene is possibly TRBD1 (6 bases). CDR3 length equals 12 residues. Germline-derived CDR1 and CDR2 are MNHEY and SVGEGT. The V end lost 7 bases, the J end lost 11 bases, and 18 bases lay between the germline ends. In DNA form, the CDR3 reads TGTGCCAGCACTGAGAGGGGACACGGCGAGTACTTC. Amino acid sequence: CASTERGHGEYF.

V is TRBV7-9 and J is TRBJ2-7, with TRBD1 matching 8 bases. Germline CDR1 reads SEHNR; CDR2 reads FQNEAQ (reference sequence). V shed 4 bases, J shed 7 bases, and the junction held 12 bases outside the gene matches. The CDR3 is 15 residues long. The CDR3 bases are TGTGCCAGCAGCTCTTCCGGGACAGGCTTTTGGGAGCAGTACTTC. This sequence encodes CASSSSGTGFWEQYF. Drawing the rest from reference TRBV7-9 and TRBJ2-7, the complete variable domain is DTGVSQNPRHKITKRGQNVTFRCDPISEHNRLYWYRQTLGQGPEFLTYFQNEAQLEKSRLLSDRFSAERPKGSFSTLEIQRTEQGDSAMYLCASSSSGTGFWEQYFGPGTRLTVT.

This clonotype has ten or more counts. The rearrangement uses TRBV7-9 and TRBJ2-5, with 7 bases that match TRBD2. The CDR3 has 14 amino acids. V lost 1 base, J lost 4 bases, and 3 bases stayed unmatched. Germline V gene lookup returns CDR1 SEHNR and CDR2 FQNEAQ (reference sequence). This CDR3 is CASSLGPSGETQYF. CDR3 coding DNA: TGTGCCAGCAGCTTAGGGCCTAGCGGAGAGACCCAGTACTTC.

This clonotype was counted between two and nine times. This sequence joins TRBV11-1 and TRBJ2-7, with 14 bases identical to TRBD2. From germline, CDR1 is SGHAT and CDR2 FQDESV (reference sequence). V was pared by 4 bases and J by 2 bases, with 10 bases of the junction left unmatched. CDR3 length: 18 amino acids. The CDR3 nucleotides are TGTGCCAGCAGCTCCCTGGAGGGGGGACTAGCGGGGGCCTACGAGCAGTACTTC. Translating gives CASSSLEGGLAGAYEQYF.

In this sample, this clonotype turned up once. The gene calls are TRBV5-1 and TRBJ2-1, with 8 positions matching TRBD2. CDR1 and CDR2 (germline): SGHRS, YFSETQ. The CDR3 spans 13 residues. Trimming removed 5 bases from V and 8 bases from J; junction bases left unmatched: 6. CDR3 nucleotides: TGCGCCAGCAGAAGGACTAGCCGGGATGAGCAGTTCTTC. Its protein product is CASRRTSRDEQFF.

The sample holds many counts of this clonotype. The chain uses TRBV25-1 and TRBJ2-7; no clear D. In germline, CDR1 is MGHDK, CDR2 SYGVNS. Trimming left V 4 bases short and J 5 bases short, with 6 bases between. The CDR3 runs 11 residues. CDR3 amino acids: CASSGRNEQYF. For the CDR3, the DNA is TGTGCCAGCAGTGGGCGGAACGAGCAGTACTTC.

This sequence joins TRBV6-5 and TRBJ2-1; D might be TRBD2 (5 bases). CDR3 length: 10 residues. Trimming removed 10 bases at V and 6 bases at J, with 7 bases between. The V gene's germline CDR1 is MNHEY and CDR2 SVGAGI. The DNA for the CDR3 is TGTGCCACGGGATTCAATGAGCAGTTCTTC. Translation: CATGFNEQFF.